These 8 T cell receptor beta chains were sequenced from one sample in a study of tumor and adjacent non-tumor tissue in lung cancer. A modified ARM-PCR protocol with three rounds of nested PCR amplified TCRbeta. TCRdb itself ran the multiplex PCR reads through MiXCR, one entry per CDR3 protein. The sample includes 78,000 or so distinct CDR3 sequences, 75% to 90% of them seen just once. No cell sorting was done before RNA was extracted from the tissue. Sequencing was performed on lung tumor tissue. These receptors came from a woman between 45 and 60 years old with non-small cell lung cancer.

The count of this clonotype is one. This chain uses TRBV20-1 with TRBJ2-5; perhaps TRBD2 as D (6 bases). Germline V gene data show CDR1 as DFQATT and CDR2 as SNEGSKA (reference sequence). The germline V and J ends were trimmed by 7 bases and 5 bases, with 17 bases remaining between them. The CDR3 extends over 13 amino acids. CDR3 amino acids: CSGKPGRQETQYF. In DNA form, the CDR3 reads TGCAGTGGTAAACCAGGGAGGCAGGAGACCCAGTACTTC.

Concerning this clonotype: Because the CDR3 is missing its conserved closing phenylalanine or tryptophan, this is likely a read error. CDR3 residues: CNVEGDSQETQYL. The CDR3 DNA follows: TGCAACGTTGAAGGCGACAGCCAAGAGACCCAGTACTTA. The rearrangement uses TRBV29-1 and TRBJ2-5; D perhaps matches TRBD1 (5 bases). From germline, CDR1 is SQVTM and CDR2 ANQGSEA. CDR3 length equals 13 residues.

V and J are TRBV12-3 or TRBV12-4 and TRBJ2-5; D is unresolved. This CDR3 region has 13 residues. The CDR3 DNA is TGTGTTAGCAGTATTGGGGACCAAGAGACCCAGTACTTC. As protein: CVSSIGDQETQYF.

The rearrangement links TRBV6-6 to TRBJ2-1, with D possibly TRBD2 on 6 matching bases. V lost 9 bases and J lost 0, with 30 bases in between. This CDR3 has 20 amino acids. Germline lookup yields CDR1 MNHNY and CDR2 SVGAGI (reference sequence). CDR3 in DNA: TGTGCCAGTACCTCTCCGCCGGGGCTAGAGGGAGCGGGCTCCTACAATGAGCAGTTCTTC. Translated: CASTSPPGLEGAGSYNEQFF.

The chain links TRBV12-3 or TRBV12-4 to TRBJ2-2; 10 bases are shared with TRBD1. Unmatched junction bases numbered 7, after V lost 5 bases and J lost 7 bases. This CDR3 is built from 15 residues. CDR3 amino acids: CASSGQGVVIGELFF. CDR3 DNA sequence: TGTGCCAGCAGTGGACAGGGGGTTGTGATCGGGGAGCTGTTTTTT.

On this clonotype: The junction departs from the called germline gene at one end, perhaps through a read error. The chain recombines TRBV7-8 with TRBJ1-5; tentatively, D is TRBD1 (6 bases). Per germline, CDR1 SGHVS and CDR2 FQNEAQ. The CDR3 spans 13 residues. CDR3 DNA sequence: TGTGTCAGCAGCTTAGGGGGGGACCAGCCCCAGCATTTT. Protein: CVSSLGGDQPQHF.

Remarks on this clonotype: The junction differs from germline at one of its ends, possibly a read error. V gene TRBV28 combines with J gene TRBJ1-1; D is unresolved. This CDR3 spans 14 amino acids. CDR1 and CDR2 from the germline V gene are MDHEN and SYDVKM. CDR3 DNA: TGTGCTAGCAGTCTCGGGCCCCAAAGGTATGAAGCTTTCTTT. Translation: CASSLGPQRYEAFF.

This clonotype was seen at least ten times. The CDR3 loop is CSAIRRDQQSYNEQFF. CDR3 coding DNA: TGCAGTGCTATAAGACGGGACCAACAATCCTACAATGAGCAGTTCTTC. The J gene is TRBJ2-1, the V gene TRBV20-1; D tentatively reads TRBD1 or TRBD2 (5 bases each). Trimming took 4 bases from V and 1 from J, leaving 17 bases between them. Germline V gene lookup returns CDR1 DFQATT and CDR2 SNEGSKA (reference sequence). This CDR3 comprises 16 residues.